These 26 T cell receptor beta chains came from one sample sequenced in a study of neurological immune-mediated disorders. TCRdb reanalysed the 5' RACE reads using MiXCR and keeps one entry per CDR3 protein. The table lists about 66,000 distinct CDR3 sequences, 9.7% of them singletons. This sample's time point: longitudinal time-point 2. Sequencing used PBMCs. These receptors originate from a young man in good health.

This clonotype was recorded at least ten times. This rearrangement joins TRBV5-1 to TRBJ2-2; D uncertain. The CDR3 has 16 amino acids. The V gene's germline CDR1 is SGHRS and CDR2 YFSETQ. V was trimmed by 0 bases and J by 2 bases, leaving 11 bases between them. CDR3 DNA: TGCGCCAGCAGCTTGGGTTTACCTACCAACACCGGGGAGCTGTTTTTT. Protein sequence: CASSLGLPTNTGELFF. Full variable domain (remainder filled in from reference TRBV5-1 and TRBJ2-2): KAGVTQTPRYLIKTRGQQVTLSCSPISGHRSVSWYQQTPGQGLQFLFEYFSETQRNKGNFPGRFSGRQFSNSRSEMNVSTLELGDSALYLCASSLGLPTNTGELFFGEGSRLTVL.

This clonotype was counted at least ten times. V usage is TRBV4-2 and J usage is TRBJ2-1; TRBD1 or TRBD2 may be the D gene (5 bases each). The CDR3 extends over 17 amino acids. V lost 0 bases to trimming and J lost 4 bases, with 16 bases between them. Germline loops: CDR1 LGHNA, CDR2 YNFKEQ. The CDR3 sequence is CASSQDLAGAAYNEQFF. The CDR3 nucleotides are TGTGCCAGCAGCCAAGACCTAGCTGGGGCGGCGTACAATGAGCAGTTCTTC.

This clonotype was observed at least ten times. This rearrangement joins TRBV24-1 to TRBJ2-7; 9 bases line up with TRBD1. The germline CDR1 and CDR2 sequences are KGHDR and SFDVKD. Losses at the gene ends were 4 bases for V and 0 bases for J; bases not matched to a gene: 3. This CDR3 contains 15 residues. The CDR3 nucleotides read TGTGCCACCAGTGACGGACAGGGGAGCTCCTACGAGCAGTACTTC. As protein: CATSDGQGSSYEQYF.

This clonotype has just a few counts. The chain uses TRBV20-1 and TRBJ2-1; maybe TRBD2 (5 bases). The CDR3 spans 14 residues. Trimming pared 0 bases from V and 5 bases from J, leaving 11 bases between. The germline gives CDR1 DFQATT, CDR2 SNEGSKA (reference sequence). The CDR3 loop reads CSARDSASNNEQFF. The CDR3 DNA sequence: TGCAGTGCTAGAGATTCAGCTAGCAACAATGAGCAGTTCTTC.

This clonotype was detected many times. The chain links TRBV7-2 to TRBJ2-3; unclear D gene. The CDR3 has 14 residues. The ends were cut back, 2 bases at V and 5 bases at J, with 11 bases in the middle. The germline CDR1 and CDR2 sequences are SGHTA and FQGNSA. In DNA, the CDR3 is TGTGCCAGCAGCTTATACGCCCGACGAGATACGCAGTATTTT. It codes for CASSLYARRDTQYF.

This clonotype was observed many times. This rearrangement joins TRBV6-5 to TRBJ2-7; possible D gene TRBD2, 5 bases. Trimming removed 0 bases at V and 3 bases at J, with 9 bases between. The CDR3 covers 14 residues. Germline V gene sequence: CDR1 MNHEY, CDR2 SVGAGI. The DNA for the CDR3 is TGTGCCAGCAGTTACTCAGCGGAAATCTACGAGCAGTACTTC. Amino acids: CASSYSAEIYEQYF.

At least ten counts were recorded for this clonotype. The chain carries TRBV5-1 and TRBJ2-1; D is unresolved. There are 15 residues in the CDR3. The germline gives CDR1 SGHRS, CDR2 YFSETQ. Trimming removed 3 bases from V and 3 bases from J, with 13 bases in between. CDR3 sequence reads: CASSSDPDRYNEQFF. The CDR3 DNA reads TGCGCCAGCAGCTCGGACCCCGACCGCTACAATGAGCAGTTCTTC.

There are many counts of this clonotype. Compared with germline, one end of the junction differs, possibly owing to a read error. The chain carries TRBV20-1 and TRBJ1-1; D gene ambiguous. This CDR3 region has 13 residues. Germline V CDR1 and CDR2: DFQATT, SNEGSKA (reference sequence). The CDR3 loop is CSARGSQATEAFF. In DNA, the CDR3 is TGCAGTGCCAGAGGGAGTCAGGCCACTGAAGCTTTCTTT.

This clonotype was seen repeatedly, ten times or more. V is TRBV5-5 and J is TRBJ2-5, with 7 bases lining up with TRBD2. Germline values: CDR1 SGHKS, CDR2 YYEKEE (reference sequence). The CDR3 length is 16 residues. V was pared by 2 bases and J by 5 bases, with 12 bases of the junction left unmatched. The CDR3 sequence is CASSFGASGGRETQYF. As DNA, the CDR3 is TGTGCCAGCAGCTTCGGGGCTAGCGGAGGGAGGGAGACCCAGTACTTC.

This chain joins TRBV7-3 and TRBJ2-1; 8 bases fit TRBD2. This CDR3 is 15 amino acids long. The germline CDR1 and CDR2 sequences are SGHTA and FQGTGA. The ends lost 6 bases at V and 7 bases at J; junction bases unmatched: 11. The CDR3 protein is CASRLQPGLGNEQFF. The DNA of the CDR3 is TGTGCCAGCAGACTCCAACCGGGACTAGGGAATGAGCAGTTCTTC. Full variable domain (outside the CDR3, taken from reference TRBV7-3 and TRBJ2-1): GAGVSQTPSNKVTEKGKYVELRCDPISGHTALYWYRQSLGQGPEFLIYFQGTGAADDSGLPNDRFFAVRPEGSVSTLKIQRTERGDSAVYLCASRLQPGLGNEQFFGPGTRLTVL.

This clonotype appeared a few times. This may come from a read error, since a much larger clone is one base off. This chain uses TRBV29-1 with TRBJ2-2; 7 bases line up with TRBD1. Germline-derived CDR1 and CDR2 are SQVTM and ANQGSEA. V was pared by 5 bases and J by 4 bases, with 7 bases of the junction left unmatched. The CDR3 has 14 amino acids. CDR3 bases: TGCAGCGTTCGGACAGGAAGAAGCACCGGGGAGCTGTTTTTT. This translates into CSVRTGRSTGELFF.

This clonotype showed up just once. The junction does not match germline at one end; this may be a read error. The gene calls are TRBV5-5 and TRBJ2-2; perhaps D is TRBD1 or TRBD2 (5 bases each). This CDR3 contains 15 residues. CDR1 and CDR2 from the germline V gene are SGHKS and YYEKEE (reference sequence). The CDR3 region is CASSSDDWRSGDLFF. The CDR3 DNA follows: TGTGCCAGCAGCTCGGACGACTGGAGGTCCGGGGACCTGTTTTTT.

Details on this clonotype: This may arise from a read error, as a much more abundant clone is one base away. V usage is TRBV5-1 and J usage is TRBJ2-6, with a weak D call TRBD2 (6 bases). This CDR3 has 15 residues. V was clipped by 8 bases and J by 4 bases, with 16 bases between them. CDR1 SGHRS and CDR2 YFSETQ come from the germline V gene. The CDR3 is CARSRRGSGANVLTF. CDR3 coding DNA: TGCGCCAGAAGCCGACGGGGGTCGGGGGCCAACGTCCTGACTTTC.

This clonotype counts as medium-sized. The genes are TRBV20-1 and TRBJ2-1, with 10 bases identical to TRBD1. Germline CDR1 is DFQATT and CDR2 is SNEGSKA (reference sequence). The J segment lost 2 bases and the V segment lost 6 bases, leaving 4 bases of the junction unmatched. This CDR3 contains 14 residues. CDR3 residues: CSAPGQGAYNEQFF. The CDR3 DNA reads as TGCAGTGCCCCAGGACAGGGGGCCTACAATGAGCAGTTCTTC.

The table lists this clonotype with many counts. V usage is TRBV5-1 and J usage is TRBJ2-1; 14 bases map to TRBD2. Trimming took 0 bases from V and 5 from J; bases not matched to a gene: 10. This CDR3 contains 19 residues. Germline V gives CDR1 SGHRS, CDR2 YFSETQ. CDR3 bases: TGCGCCAGCAGCTTGGAGGCCCGACTAGCGGGAGGGTACGACAATGAGCAGTTCTTC. The encoded protein is CASSLEARLAGGYDNEQFF.

This clonotype came up many times. The chain uses TRBV5-1 and TRBJ2-7, with 10 nucleotides matching TRBD2. Germline lookup yields CDR1 SGHRS and CDR2 YFSETQ. The trim removed 4 bases at V and 4 bases at J, leaving 17 bases unmatched. The CDR3 contains 18 residues. The CDR3 sequence: CASSPGLARPTGVYEQYF. The CDR3 nucleotides read TGCGCCAGCAGCCCGGGACTAGCGAGACCCACTGGGGTATACGAGCAGTACTTC.

This clonotype was detected ten times or more. The gene calls are TRBV10-3 and TRBJ2-1, with D tentatively TRBD2 (5 bases). The CDR3 extends over 12 amino acids. CDR1 and CDR2 (germline): ENHRY, SYGVKD. V was clipped by 2 bases and J by 10 bases, with 9 bases between them. Here the CDR3 DNA reads TGTGCCATCAGTGAGAATCCGGGAGAGCAGTTCTTC. Translation gives CAISENPGEQFF.

This clonotype appeared many times. The chain joins TRBV27 to TRBJ1-2; 9 bases line up with TRBD1. The V segment lost 5 bases and the J segment 0 bases; nucleotides outside the gene matches: 10. CDR1 and CDR2 from the germline V gene are MNHEY and SMNVEV (reference sequence). This CDR3 spans 17 amino acids. The chain's CDR3 is CASSPYSGQGANYGYTF. CDR3 bases: TGTGCCAGCAGTCCTTACTCGGGACAGGGAGCTAACTATGGCTACACCTTC.

This clonotype was observed at least ten times. The chain carries TRBV20-1 and TRBJ1-4, with a possible D match to TRBD1 (5 bases). The CDR3 extends over 16 amino acids. Germline CDR1 is DFQATT and CDR2 is SNEGSKA (reference sequence). The ends were cut back, 4 bases at V and 3 bases at J, with 18 bases in the middle. The CDR3 protein is CSATPGPRAANEKLFF. CDR3 DNA: TGCAGTGCTACCCCGGGACCCCGAGCGGCTAATGAAAAACTGTTTTTT.

This clonotype occurred many times. CDR3 loop: CSAPDSLAKNIQYF. Written as DNA, the CDR3 is TGCAGTGCACCCGACAGTCTAGCCAAAAACATTCAGTACTTC. The chain is built from TRBV20-1 and TRBJ2-4; possibly TRBD1 for D (5 bases). Trimming pared 6 bases from V and 0 bases from J, leaving 12 bases between. CDR1 is DFQATT, CDR2 SNEGSKA, per germline (reference sequence). The CDR3 extends over 14 amino acids.

The chain has TRBV20-1 and TRBJ1-1; perhaps TRBD1 as D (6 bases). The V and J ends lost 5 bases and 1 base respectively, with 14 bases between them. The CDR3 is made up of 14 amino acids. Germline CDR1 DFQATT, CDR2 SNEGSKA (reference sequence). The CDR3 sequence is CSAAGTYGNTEAFF. The CDR3, as DNA: TGCAGTGCTGCCGGGACATACGGGAACACTGAAGCTTTCTTT.

This clonotype was found many times. This sequence joins TRBV5-5 and TRBJ1-1; D gene unclear. Trimming pared 2 bases from V and 1 base from J, leaving 9 bases between. This CDR3 spans 14 amino acids. The germline V gene has CDR1 SGHKS and CDR2 YYEKEE (reference sequence). The DNA of the CDR3 is TGTGCCAGCAGCTTTTACCGTGGGAACACTGAAGCTTTCTTT. This gives the protein CASSFYRGNTEAFF.

This clonotype was found many times. The J gene is TRBJ2-7, the V gene TRBV28; perhaps TRBD1 as D (6 bases). Trimming shortened V by 3 bases and J by 3 bases, and 18 bases separated the two germline ends. Germline V lookup: CDR1 MDHEN, CDR2 SYDVKM. The CDR3 consists of 16 residues. The CDR3 sequence is CASSFSLGTNDYEQYF. CDR3 nucleotide sequence: TGTGCCAGCAGTTTCAGCTTGGGGACAAATGACTACGAGCAGTACTTC.

The genes are TRBV7-2 and TRBJ2-7; D remains ambiguous. V was trimmed by 5 bases and J by 1 base, leaving 9 bases between them. CDR1 and CDR2 from the germline V gene are SGHTA and FQGNSA. CDR3 size: 13 residues. The CDR3 sequence: CASSLKPSYEQYF. In DNA form, the CDR3 reads TGTGCCAGCAGCCTAAAGCCGTCCTACGAGCAGTACTTC.

This clonotype has ten or more counts. The chain has TRBV7-9 and TRBJ1-1; TRBD1 is a possible D gene (5 bases). V lost 0 bases and J 0 bases, leaving 8 bases between the germline ends. CDR1 is SEHNR, CDR2 FQNEAQ, per germline (reference sequence). This CDR3 spans 15 amino acids. CDR3 residues: CASSLAKGVNTEAFF. DNA for the CDR3: TGTGCCAGCAGCTTAGCGAAAGGGGTGAACACTGAAGCTTTCTTT.

This chain joins TRBV15 and TRBJ1-1; possibly TRBD1 for D (5 bases). Between the trimmed V and J ends, which lost 0 bases and 6 bases, there was a span of 5 bases. The CDR3 extends over 12 amino acids. CDR1 and CDR2 from the germline V gene are LNHNV and YYDKDF (reference sequence). The CDR3 loop is CATSREGPEAFF. Here the CDR3 DNA reads TGTGCCACCAGCAGAGAGGGGCCTGAAGCTTTCTTT.